One TCR beta chain is described in this entry. Its antigen is still unknown. The CDR3 is made up of 15 amino acids. V was clipped by 7 bases and J by 1 base, with 16 bases between them. Germline V CDR1 and CDR2: SQVTM, ANQGSEA. This sample was included in a study of cytomegalovirus exposure and HLA in healthy donors. Study findings and constraints: Productive status was seen about 87% or about 30% of the time for most TCR beta V segments in an earlier analysis. A later analysis found most CMV-associated TCR beta chains apparently HLA-restricted.

Vbeta (60) and Jbeta (13) primers were used in the PCR. Sequencing used immunoSEQ multiplex PCR; TCRdb keeps in-frame clones, though not all of them. The sample contains around 170,000 clones, roughly 72% of which appear only once. The chain carries TRBV29-1 and TRBJ1-4, with TRBD1 as a possible D gene (5 bases). The sequence was collected from a man between 40 and 49 years old in good health and CMV-seronegative. The sample consisted of PBMCs. For the CDR3, the DNA is TGCAGCGGGGCCGTGGGGCAGAGAACTAATGAAAAACTGTTTTTT. Encoded protein: CSGAVGQRTNEKLFF.